A selection of T cell receptor beta chains follows, all from one sample in a study of monozygotic twins with inflammatory bowel disease. TCRdb reworked the 5' RACE reads into one entry per CDR3 protein, no DNA. The sample totals approximately 300,000 distinct CDR3 sequences. The material sequenced was blood. The receptor set was obtained from a human donor with ulcerative colitis or Crohn's disease, or a healthy co-twin of an affected twin (not recorded which). Both conserved end residues are part of each CDR3.

V	J	CDR3
TRBV7-9	TRBJ2-7	CASSRRTSGNEQYF
TRBV18	TRBJ1-6	CASSPGGPNSPLHF
TRBV20-1	TRBJ2-2	CMQRGGGTGELFF
TRBV15	TRBJ1-4	CPTSRDPGTALNEKLFF
TRBV7-9	TRBJ2-7	CASCLGPPSSYEQYF
TRBV12-5	TRBJ2-7	CASGLGDEQYF
TRBV9	TRBJ1-2	CASSILTGPSNYGYTF
TRBV12-3/TRBV12-4	TRBJ2-1	CASSIRDREFF
TRBV5-1	TRBJ2-2	CASSFSGAHTGELFF
TRBV7-8	TRBJ2-3	CASSLGGLAGADTQYF
TRBV28	TRBJ2-7	CASRKNGDSYEQYF
TRBV12-3/TRBV12-4	TRBJ2-3	CASSLMGEDTQYF
TRBV7-2	TRBJ2-7	CASSHLGYRGEQYF
TRBV7-9	TRBJ2-5	CASSSGEWRETQYF
TRBV7-8	TRBJ2-1	CASSFDKTSGGAFSEHFF
TRBV12-3/TRBV12-4	TRBJ1-5	CASSWDNSNQPQHF
TRBV5-1	TRBJ1-1	CASSLVGSGGTEAFF
TRBV18	TRBJ2-5	CASSPPPQVYGETQYF
TRBV5-6	TRBJ1-2	CASSHILGSYTF
TRBV6-2/TRBV6-3	TRBJ1-1	CASSFGLAEAFF
TRBV20-1	TRBJ2-7	CSEVLWDSGEQYF
TRBV28	TRBJ2-7	CASSFAGTGFYEQYF
TRBV7-8	TRBJ1-3	CASSLVGQVGNTIYF
TRBV6-2/TRBV6-3	TRBJ1-5	CASSQSRERQPQHF
TRBV6-1	TRBJ2-1	CASSATSGYYNEQFF
TRBV7-2	TRBJ2-7	CASSQAGLGYEQYF
TRBV20-1	TRBJ2-1	CSAWTSGRASSYNEQFF
TRBV7-2	TRBJ1-6	CASSGWRGRNSPLHF
TRBV30	TRBJ2-7	CAWSGSSEQYF
TRBV6-4	TRBJ2-3	CASSALYGSLPDTQYF
TRBV25-1	TRBJ2-3	CASSEPLPGAGTQYF
TRBV10-2	TRBJ2-4	CASSETSGRVAKNIQYF
TRBV5-1	TRBJ2-1	CASSSGLAARSYNEQFF
TRBV7-2	TRBJ2-5	CASSPDRLETQYF
TRBV29-1	TRBJ1-5	CSVGWGSGNQPQHF
TRBV7-2	TRBJ2-1	CASSFDSFYNEQFF
TRBV7-7	TRBJ2-5	CASSSGLPGETQYF
TRBV19	TRBJ2-2	CASHTGQTNTGELFF
TRBV6-1	TRBJ2-5	CASGEGTGVETQYF
TRBV20-1	TRBJ1-5	CSARDRVGAWGNQPQHF
TRBV7-2	TRBJ2-7	CASSLTAGAAEQYF
TRBV28	TRBJ1-5	CASRSGTANQPQHF